This TCR beta chain was captured in a study of blood T cells in healthy people across ages. It was with a sample-barcoded 5' primer and a J-beta primer mix that a second PCR of roughly 7 to 12 cycles was run. TCRdb reanalysed the 5' RACE reads using MiXCR and keeps one entry per CDR3 protein. The table shows around 970,000 distinct CDR3 sequences, with 45% to 60% occurring only once. With V trimmed by 1 base and J by 3 bases, 2 bases remained unmatched. CDR1 MNHEY and CDR2 SMNVEV come from the germline V gene (reference sequence). The CDR3 consists of 14 residues. This clonotype was found a few times.

The TCR comes from an older woman in good health. The source material was blood. The chain uses TRBV27 and TRBJ2-7; TRBD2 aligns across 8 bases. In DNA, the CDR3 is TGTGCCAGCAGTTTATTCAGCGGGGGCTACGAGCAGTACTTC. This encodes CASSLFSGGYEQYF.